Described below is a single T cell receptor (beta chain) sequence and its context. This clonotype was observed a few times. This receptor's antigen is unknown. Nothing much larger sits one base from this clone, and base qualities are not available. Relative to germline, V is 3 bases shorter and J is 6 bases shorter, with 15 bases between their ends. Counted from cysteine to phenylalanine, this CDR3 has 14 amino acids. Only the CDR3 DNA is retained, 42 bases long and in frame from the first base. This sample stems from a study of tumor and adjacent non-tumor tissue in lung cancer (dated by TCRdb to the late 2010s). Regarding the study in general: By cancer type, the cohort comprised about 13 adenocarcinoma patients, a couple of squamous cell carcinoma patients and 1 small cell lung cancer patient. The study compared bulk TCRbeta repertoires from lung tumor tissue and matched distant non-tumor lung tissue of more than 12 lung cancer patients. The 15 enrolled patients, of whom around ten were men and 5 were women, were aged roughly 30 to 76 years and were diagnosed with TNM stage I to III disease. Sequencing generated a total of 95 million to 150 million productive TCRbeta reads, averaging around 4 million reads per sample. TCRbeta CDR3 sequencing was performed on thirty paired specimens, with one tumor sample and one normal lung sample collected per patient. General study outcomes and caveats: In normal lung, the top 100 clones accounted for a significantly larger cumulative share of the repertoire than in tumor tissue. Neither the sequencing platform nor unique molecular identifiers are named or mentioned anywhere in the methods. Only 15 or so patients were included in the cohort, and the need for larger samples and more detailed clinical data was noted by the authors. Peripheral blood was not sequenced, so blood TCRbeta repertoires in these lung cancer patients were not examined. TCR diversity (inverse Simpson) was significantly higher in tumor than in normal lung tissue (roughly 430 vs 170, P = 0.0075, Mann-Whitney U test). TCR diversity was significantly higher in younger patients, and greater tumor TCR diversity was associated with shorter overall survival and shorter disease-free survival.

The library was produced with multiplex PCR. Reads for this sample came from an Illumina HiSeq 2500. TCRbeta libraries were built by three rounds of nested PCR using primers (Table S4), following protocols modified from ARM-PCR. Before sequencing, PCR products of 200-500 bp were cut from the gel and purified using the QIAquick gel extraction kit. In the source study's methods: Reads were cleaned using Trimmomatic, were merged into complete CDR3 sequences using FLASH, and were assigned to V(D)J germline segments using MiTCR. Clonal diversity was computed as the inverse Simpson's index with VDJtools. A read counted as productive if the sequence was in-frame and lacked a premature stop codon. Through fastp at Q25 and MiXCR, TCRdb rebuilt clones from the public reads, retaining in-frame beta chains. Entries are consolidated by CDR3 protein sequence, retaining the most common genes and DNA. TCRdb, not the authors, supplied the V and J calls. Recorded for this sample are roughly 150,000 distinct CDR3 sequences; around two thirds of them occurred a single time. The ten largest clones represent around a sixth of the sample.

Bulk unsorted tissue served as the source for RNA extraction, and RNA quality was assessed using a NanoDrop ND-1000 and an Agilent 2100. Donors were newly diagnosed lung cancer patients admitted for thoracic surgery in China between August and November 2014, without prior chemotherapy. Anyone who had undergone radiotherapy or chemotherapy before, or who had another cancer at the same time, was left out of the study. Pieces of surgical tissue measuring about 1-2 cm3 were kept in RNAlater solution and stored at -80 degrees C until use. In this chain, TRBV12-3 or TRBV12-4 is recombined with TRBJ2-7; no D gene call is confident. The sequence came from a man in his fifties or sixties with small cell lung cancer. The sequencing input was lung tumor tissue. The CDR3 reads CASSFSVGRPEQYF. The DNA sequence is as follows: TGTGCCAGCAGTTTCTCAGTAGGCCGACCCGAGCAGTACTTC.